Below, 19 T cell receptor beta chains from the same sample are listed, as sequenced in a study of T cells in Graves' hyperthyroidism and ophthalmopathy. The source material, RNA transcripts, was used to amplify TCR beta CDR3 regions. In the first-round RT-PCR of the TCR CDR3, the HTBI primer set was used. TCRdb reprocessed the multiplex PCR reads with MiXCR, giving one entry per CDR3 protein. The repertoire holds roughly 350,000 distinct CDR3 sequences, roughly 15% seen once, with 34% in the top ten. The sequenced material came from blood. All receptors derive from a woman between 35 and 50 years old with Graves' ophthalmopathy.

This clonotype was observed a handful of times. The chain couples TRBV18 to TRBJ2-7; D unresolved. V was clipped by 2 bases and J by 0 bases, with 8 bases between them. Germline V gene lookup returns CDR1 KGHSH and CDR2 LQKENI. There are 14 residues in the CDR3. The CDR3 DNA reads TGTGCCAGCTCACCAAAGCCCCACTCCTACGAGCAGTACTTC. It encodes CASSPKPHSYEQYF.

This clonotype was detected many times. The J gene is TRBJ2-7, the V gene TRBV2, with 7 bases aligning to TRBD1. Germline CDR1 and CDR2: SNHLY and FYNNEI. The CDR3 has 15 amino acids. The trim removed 4 bases at V and 0 bases at J, leaving 6 bases unmatched. The CDR3 DNA reads as TGTGCCAGCAGTGCCTCAGGGGGTAACTCCTACGAGCAGTACTTC. Its translation: CASSASGGNSYEQYF.

This clonotype has a count of ten or more. The CDR3: CASSLSGGPRSQPQHF. The DNA of the CDR3 is TGTGCCAGCAGCTTGTCAGGGGGCCCCAGGTCTCAGCCCCAGCATTTT. The chain employs TRBV7-8 and TRBJ1-5; 8 nucleotides line up with TRBD1. Germline trimming cut 3 bases from V and 6 bases from J; bases unmatched to any gene: 10. CDR1 and CDR2 (germline): SGHVS, FQNEAQ. The CDR3 runs 16 residues.

This clonotype was recorded at least ten times. The genes are TRBV28 and TRBJ2-1; D remains unclear. The germline CDR1 and CDR2 sequences are MDHEN and SYDVKM. CDR3 length: 19 residues. V was pared by 6 bases and J by 0 bases, with 24 bases between. The CDR3 here is CASRSPGPLGRSSYNEQFF. CDR3 in DNA: TGTGCCAGCAGATCGCCAGGACCCCTGGGCCGGAGCTCCTACAATGAGCAGTTCTTC.

This clonotype was observed many times. V is TRBV12-3 or TRBV12-4 and J is TRBJ2-7, with TRBD2 identical over 7 bases. V shed 5 bases, J shed 2 bases, and the junction held 6 bases outside the gene matches. This CDR3 spans 14 amino acids. CDR3 residues: CASSLTGGAYEQYF. The CDR3, as DNA: TGTGCCAGCAGTCTCACGGGAGGTGCCTACGAGCAGTACTTC.

This clonotype was seen many times. V and J are TRBV27 and TRBJ1-2; no clear D. There are 16 residues in the CDR3. Trimming cost V 5 bases and J 2 bases, with 18 bases left between them. Germline CDR1 reads MNHEY; CDR2 reads SMNVEV (reference sequence). CDR3 region: CASSPLAGPINYGYTF. In DNA form, the CDR3 reads TGTGCCAGCAGTCCTTTAGCGGGCCCAATAAACTATGGCTACACCTTC.

This clonotype has a count of ten or more. The gene calls are TRBV6-1 and TRBJ2-3, with 9 bases matching TRBD2. CDR3 size: 13 residues. CDR1 and CDR2 (germline): MNHNS, SASEGT. Germline trimming cut 6 bases from V and 4 bases from J; bases unmatched to any gene: 2. The CDR3 reads CASRRTSADTQYF. CDR3 bases: TGTGCCAGCAGACGGACTAGCGCAGATACGCAGTATTTT.

This clonotype was picked up one time. The chain uses TRBV5-1 and TRBJ1-1; D perhaps matches TRBD1 (6 bases). V dropped 3 bases and J dropped 1 base, with 10 bases sitting between them. The CDR3 loop spans 14 amino acids. The germline gives CDR1 SGHRS, CDR2 YFSETQ. The CDR3 nucleotides read TGCGCCAGCAGCTGGGACAAAGGGAACACTGAAGCTTTCTTT. Its protein product is CASSWDKGNTEAFF.

The rearrangement joins TRBV6-5 to TRBJ1-4, with D maybe TRBD1 (5 bases). This CDR3 region has 17 residues. The germline V and J ends were trimmed by 2 bases and 7 bases, with 20 bases remaining between them. Germline V CDR1 and CDR2: MNHEY, SVGAGI. The CDR3 DNA follows: TGTGCCAGCAGTTACCCCGGGACTTTCAGCTCTACTGAAAAACTGTTTTTT. Its translation is CASSYPGTFSSTEKLFF.

Many counts were recorded for this clonotype. This rearrangement joins TRBV10-3 to TRBJ1-2; D remains ambiguous. V was clipped by 0 bases and J by 6 bases, with 14 bases between them. Per the germline V gene, CDR1 is ENHRY and CDR2 is SYGVKD. This CDR3 spans 15 amino acids. The CDR3: CAISESIRAWDGYTF. In DNA, the CDR3 is TGTGCCATCAGTGAGTCGATAAGGGCTTGGGATGGCTACACCTTC.

This clonotype was seen at least ten times. This sequence joins TRBV29-1 and TRBJ2-3; D unclear. With 1 base removed from V and 0 bases from J, the gap between germline ends came to 8 bases. The CDR3 contains 14 residues. From germline, CDR1 is SQVTM and CDR2 ANQGSEA. The CDR3 loop reads CSVEVAWSTDTQYF. The CDR3 DNA reads TGCAGCGTTGAAGTAGCCTGGAGCACAGATACGCAGTATTTT.

CDR3 in DNA: TGTGCCACCCTAGCGAGGGGCTCCAATGAGCAGTTCTTC. Amino acid sequence: CATLARGSNEQFF. This chain uses TRBV10-3 with TRBJ2-1; a weak D match, TRBD2 (6 bases). V was trimmed by 10 bases and J by 6 bases, leaving 16 bases between them. The CDR3 has 13 residues. The germline V gene encodes CDR1 ENHRY and CDR2 SYGVKD.

There are a few counts of this clonotype. The J gene is TRBJ2-1, the V gene TRBV14, with D uncertain. V was pared by 2 bases and J by 2 bases, with 13 bases between. CDR1 is SGHDN and CDR2 is FVKESK in the germline V gene. This CDR3 has 16 residues. CDR3 protein: CASSQPGRRAYNEQFF. The CDR3 nucleotides are TGTGCCAGCAGCCAACCCGGTAGACGCGCCTACAATGAGCAGTTCTTC.

There are many counts of this clonotype. The chain has TRBV29-1 and TRBJ2-1; D perhaps matches TRBD2 (5 bases). Trimming left V 2 bases short and J 8 bases short, with 16 bases between. CDR3 length: 14 residues. Per germline, CDR1 SQVTM and CDR2 ANQGSEA. CDR3 sequence reads: CSVEWLAPGYEQFF. CDR3 in DNA: TGCAGCGTTGAATGGCTGGCTCCGGGGTATGAGCAGTTCTTC.

This clonotype was picked up many times. This rearrangement joins TRBV18 to TRBJ1-2; D not resolved. V lost 2 bases and J 2 bases, leaving 6 bases between the germline ends. CDR1 KGHSH and CDR2 LQKENI come from the germline V gene. This CDR3 is built from 13 residues. CDR3 in DNA: TGTGCCAGCTCACCATCGGTAAACTATGGCTACACCTTC. Its protein is CASSPSVNYGYTF. The variable domain in full, with the rest retrieved from reference TRBV18 and TRBJ1-2, is NAGVMQNPRHLVRRRGQEARLRCSPMKGHSHVYWYRQLPEEGLKFMVYLQKENIIDESGMPKERFSAEFPKEGPSILRIQQVVRGDSAAYFCASSPSVNYGYTFGSGTRLTVV.

This clonotype showed up just a few times. The gene calls are TRBV29-1 and TRBJ2-7, with D possibly TRBD1 on 5 matching bases. The CDR3 runs 13 residues. V was pared by 8 bases and J by 5 bases, with 19 bases between. CDR1 is SQVTM, CDR2 ANQGSEA, per germline. CDR3 sequence: CSIKGIPANEQYF. CDR3 in DNA: TGCAGCATTAAGGGGATACCGGCCAACGAGCAGTACTTC.

The table lists this clonotype with many counts. The chain links TRBV28 to TRBJ2-1, with D perhaps matching TRBD2 (6 bases). Trimming removed 3 bases from V and 1 base from J, with 25 bases in between. CDR1 and CDR2 (germline): MDHEN, SYDVKM. This CDR3 has 20 residues. This CDR3 reads CASSFSLWGSGQQSYNEQFF. DNA for the CDR3: TGTGCCAGCAGTTTCTCCCTATGGGGTAGCGGTCAGCAGTCCTACAATGAGCAGTTCTTC.

This clonotype was counted many times. The chain recombines TRBV7-9 with TRBJ1-1; unclear D gene. The CDR3 has 15 residues. Trimming pared 1 base from V and 1 base from J, leaving 10 bases between. Germline-derived CDR1 and CDR2 are SEHNR and FQNEAQ (reference sequence). In nucleotides, the CDR3 is TGTGCCAGCAGCTTAGATAGACTCGCGAACACTGAAGCTTTCTTT. Translated, it gives CASSLDRLANTEAFF.

The J gene is TRBJ1-1, the V gene TRBV4-1, with unresolved D. V was clipped by 2 bases and J by 1 base, with 17 bases between them. The CDR3 is 17 amino acids. Germline-derived CDR1 and CDR2 are MGHRA and YSYEKL. The CDR3 DNA reads as TGCGCCAGCAGCCAAAACCTCATGCTGTTATCGAACACTGAAGCTTTCTTT. Its protein product is CASSQNLMLLSNTEAFF.